A selection of T cell receptor beta chains follows, all from one sample in a study of T cells after somatic rescue of genetic block. Using immunoSEQ multiplex PCR, the repertoire was profiled, and TCRdb retains in-frame clones only, with some absent. The sample has more than 65,000 clones; approximately 91% are singletons. Sequencing was performed on peripheral blood mononuclear cells (PBMCs). Source of these receptors: a man aged 30 to 45. The CDR3 runs from the conserved cysteine through the conserved F or W. A D gene is named only where the DNA matches it firmly. Some rows have no size entry. The others give once, few or many, or a class for an expanded clone.

J gene,D gene,V gene,clone size,CDR3 DNA,CDR3 protein
TRBJ1-2,-,TRBV19,-,TGTGCCAGTAGTTTCCGGGACCTAGCTAACTATGGCTACACCTTC,CASSFRDLANYGYTF
TRBJ2-7,-,TRBV6-6,-,TGTGCCAGCAGTGCACCCTTAACACAGACTAGCGAGCAGTACTTC,CASSAPLTQTSEQYF
TRBJ2-5,-,TRBV7-9,once,TGTGCCAGCAGCTTCCCAAGCGGAGTCCAAGAGACCCAGTACTTC,CASSFPSGVQETQYF
TRBJ2-2,-,TRBV19,-,TGTGCCAGTAGTATAATGAGGGATGGCACCGGGGAGCTGTTTTTT,CASSIMRDGTGELFF
TRBJ2-3,-,TRBV4-2,-,TGTGCCAGCAGCCAGGACTCCCGGGTGGGGACCCGCCTAGATACGCAGTATTTT,CASSQDSRVGTRLDTQYF
TRBJ2-7,-,TRBV6-1,-,TGTGCCAGCAGTGAATGGGACACGGCGGAGCAGTACTTC,CASSEWDTAEQYF
TRBJ1-2,-,TRBV18,-,TGTGCCAGCTCACCTATGGGACCTCTAAAAGTGGGTGGCTACACCTTC,CASSPMGPLKVGGYTF
TRBJ1-1,-,TRBV7-8,-,TGTGCCAGCAGCCCCCTCGGACCGGGTTGGAACACTGAAGCTTTCTTT,CASSPLGPGWNTEAFF
TRBJ1-4,-,TRBV28,-,TGTGCCAGCAGTTTCGAGGGGCAGGGCTTTGAAAAACTGTTTTTT,CASSFEGQGFEKLFF
TRBJ2-1,-,TRBV7-2,-,TGTGCCAGCAGCTTAAGAATAACCCCGAGTAATGAGCAGTTCTTC,CASSLRITPSNEQFF
TRBJ2-7,-,TRBV18,-,TGTGCCAGCTCACCACGGGTTTTGTTCAGTCACTCCTACGAGCAGTACTTC,CASSPRVLFSHSYEQYF
TRBJ2-5,-,TRBV27,-,TGTGCCAGCAGTTCACAGGGACCTGGGGAGACCCAGTACTTC,CASSSQGPGETQYF
TRBJ2-3,TRBD1,TRBV10-2,-,TGCGCCAGCAGTGGACAGGGCCCGGTTGTGGATACGCAGTATTTT,CASSGQGPVVDTQYF
TRBJ1-5,-,TRBV28,few,TGTGCCAGCAGTTTGAGACCCGGTCCCAATCAGCCCCAGCATTTT,CASSLRPGPNQPQHF
TRBJ2-7,-,TRBV27,-,TGTGCCAGCAGTTTAGGAGGACAGCCTTACGAGCAGTACTTC,CASSLGGQPYEQYF
TRBJ1-1,-,TRBV9,-,TGTGCCAGCAGCACCAGCCATGGCACTGAAGCTTTCTTT,CASSTSHGTEAFF
TRBJ1-6,TRBD1,TRBV27,-,TGTGCCAGCAGTAACAGGGGGGATAATTCACCCCTCCACTTT,CASSNRGDNSPLHF
TRBJ2-7,-,TRBV10-1,-,TGCGCCAGCAGTGAGAGCGGCTCCTCCTACGAGCAGTACTTC,CASSESGSSYEQYF
TRBJ2-5,TRBD2,TRBV15,-,TGTGCCACCAGCAGAGATCTAAACGGGAGGACCTTCGGAGAGACCCAGTACTTC,CATSRDLNGRTFGETQYF
TRBJ2-2,-,TRBV30,once,TGTGCCTGGGGAGAGGGGGTTCTGAACACCGGGGAGCTGTTTTTT,CAWGEGVLNTGELFF
TRBJ1-1,-,TRBV2,-,TGTGCCAGCAGCCCTCCACAGAACACTGAAGCTTTCTTT,CASSPPQNTEAFF
TRBJ2-5,-,TRBV14,-,TGTGCCAGCAGCCCTTACAACCAAGAGACCCAGTACTTC,CASSPYNQETQYF
TRBJ1-2,TRBD1,TRBV7-9,few,TGTGCCAGCAGCTGGCAGGGACAGTTTAACAACTATGGCTACACCTTC,CASSWQGQFNNYGYTF
TRBJ2-3,-,TRBV5-1,-,TGCGCCAGCAGCCCGAGTTTGGCGGGGGCGCCGGATACGCAGTATTTT,CASSPSLAGAPDTQYF
TRBJ2-3,TRBD1,TRBV2,-,TGTGCCAGCAGCGGAATACAGGGGACAGATACGCAGTATTTT,CASSGIQGTDTQYF
TRBJ2-3,-,TRBV7-8,-,TGTGCCAGCAGCTTAGTATCGGGGCTGGCAGATACGCAGTATTTT,CASSLVSGLADTQYF
TRBJ2-7,-,TRBV7-9,-,TGTGCCAGCAGCTTAGTTGGGATCTCCTACGAGCAGTACTTC,CASSLVGISYEQYF
TRBJ2-5,TRBD1,TRBV9,-,TGTGCCAGCAGCCCCCGGACAGGGGTAGAAGAGACCCAGTACTTC,CASSPRTGVEETQYF
TRBJ2-1,TRBD2,TRBV6-5,medium-sized,TGTGCCAGCAGTTTCGGGGGGAATGAGCAGTTCTTC,CASSFGGNEQFF
TRBJ1-3,-,TRBV7-2,once,TGTGCCAGCAGCTTAGGTTCCAGGGGCGGAAACACCATATATTTT,CASSLGSRGGNTIYF
TRBJ2-7,-,TRBV6-1,-,TGTGCCAGCAGTGAAGGCGGTGAGGGCGGACTACGGTTGGGGTACTTC,CASSEGGEGGLRLGYF
TRBJ2-7,-,TRBV19,-,TGTGCCAGTAGTCGGACGTACTCCTACGAGCAGTACTTC,CASSRTYSYEQYF
TRBJ2-3,-,TRBV4-1,-,TGCGCCAGCAGCCATATGGGGGCTAGAGGGGCAGATACGCAGTATTTT,CASSHMGARGADTQYF
TRBJ2-3,-,TRBV27,-,TGTGCCAGCAGTTTATTGTTTTGGCATACGCAGTATTTT,CASSLLFWHTQYF
TRBJ1-6,-,TRBV19,-,TGTGCCAGTAGTCCGGGGAGCTCCTATAATTCACCCCTCCACTTT,CASSPGSSYNSPLHF
TRBJ1-3,TRBD1,TRBV28,-,TGTGCCAGCAGTTCCTGGACAGGGGGCCCTGGAAACACCATATATTTT,CASSSWTGGPGNTIYF
TRBJ2-3,-,TRBV19,-,TGTGCCAGTAGCCGGCAGGGTGAGGATACGCAGTATTTT,CASSRQGEDTQYF
TRBJ2-1,-,TRBV28,-,TGTGCCAGCAGTTTAGCGGTGTTACTCCATGAGCAGTTCTTC,CASSLAVLLHEQFF
TRBJ2-5,-,TRBV10-3,-,TGTGCCATCAAGTTGGGTCAGGGACAAGAGACCCAGTACTTC,CAIKLGQGQETQYF
TRBJ2-7,TRBD1,TRBV19,-,TGTGCCAGTAGTCATCCGGGACAGGGTATTAGCGAGCAGTACTTC,CASSHPGQGISEQYF
TRBJ2-3,-,TRBV18,-,TGTGCCAGCTCAGGCTCAGTCACAGATACGCAGTATTTT,CASSGSVTDTQYF
TRBJ1-2,-,TRBV7-9,once,TGTGCCAGCAGCTTAGAGGCCGCAGGGGACTACACCTTC,CASSLEAAGDYTF
TRBJ1-1,TRBD1,TRBV28,-,TGTGCCAGCAGTTTTCCGGGACAGGGGGCCTTCACTGAAGCTTTCTTT,CASSFPGQGAFTEAFF
TRBJ2-7,-,TRBV6-6,-,TGTGCCAGCAACGACAGGAGAGACTACGAGCAGTACTTC,CASNDRRDYEQYF
TRBJ2-5,-,TRBV5-1,-,TGCGCCAGCAGCTTGGACAGGGTCTTGGAGACCCAGTACTTC,CASSLDRVLETQYF
TRBJ2-3,-,TRBV6-6,-,TGTGCCAGCAGTTACGGGGGAAGGACAGATACGCAGTATTTT,CASSYGGRTDTQYF
TRBJ2-5,-,TRBV6-5,-,TGTGCCAGCAGTTACCGCCAGGGAACAGTGTCCCAGTACTTC,CASSYRQGTVSQYF